This T cell receptor beta chain stems from a study of cytomegalovirus exposure and HLA in healthy donors. The CDR3 length is 13 residues. Trimming cost V 6 bases and J 1 base, with 9 bases left between them. CDR1 is SNHLY and CDR2 is FYNNEI in the germline V gene. Use of 60 Vbeta and 13 Jbeta primers characterized the PCR. Produced via immunoSEQ multiplex PCR; TCRdb's table is partial and in-frame only. The sample shows 170,000 or so clones, approximately 85% of them seen only once. In this sample, this clone turned up a few times. Specimen: PBMCs. This clonotype was sampled from a girl under 18 in good health and CMV-seropositive. The chain has TRBV2 and TRBJ1-1; weak D call: TRBD1 (5 bases). The CDR3 bases are TGTGCCAGCAGGGTGACAGCGAACACTGAAGCTTTCTTT. Amino acids: CASRVTANTEAFF. Full variable domain (outside the CDR3, taken from reference TRBV2 and TRBJ1-1): EPEVTQTPSHQVTQMGQEVILRCVPISNHLYFYWYRQILGQKVEFLVSFYNNEISEKSEIFDDQFSVERPDGSNFTLKIRSTKLEDSAMYFCASRVTANTEAFFGQGTRLTVV.